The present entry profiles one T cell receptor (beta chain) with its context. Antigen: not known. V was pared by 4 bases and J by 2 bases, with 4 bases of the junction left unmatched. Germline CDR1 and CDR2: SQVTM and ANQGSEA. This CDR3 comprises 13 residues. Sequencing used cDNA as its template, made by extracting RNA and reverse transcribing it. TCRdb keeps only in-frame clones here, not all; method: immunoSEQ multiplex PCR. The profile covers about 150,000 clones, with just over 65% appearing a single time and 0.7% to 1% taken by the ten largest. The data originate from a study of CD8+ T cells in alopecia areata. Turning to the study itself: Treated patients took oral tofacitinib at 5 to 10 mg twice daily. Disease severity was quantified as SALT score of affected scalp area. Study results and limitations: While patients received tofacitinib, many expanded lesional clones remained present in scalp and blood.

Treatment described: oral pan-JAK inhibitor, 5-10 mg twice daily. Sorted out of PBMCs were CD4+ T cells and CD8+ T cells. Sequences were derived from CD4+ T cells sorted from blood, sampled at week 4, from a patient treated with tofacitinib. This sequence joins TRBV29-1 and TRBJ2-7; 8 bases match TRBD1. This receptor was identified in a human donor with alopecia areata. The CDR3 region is CSVGWTGTYEQYF. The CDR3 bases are TGCAGCGTTGGATGGACAGGGACCTACGAGCAGTACTTC.